A selection of T cell receptor beta chains follows, all from one sample in a study of cytomegalovirus exposure and HLA in healthy donors. Profiling relied on immunoSEQ multiplex PCR, and the TCRdb table lists in-frame clones only, not all of them. Its table lists about 54,000 clones. The sample consisted of PBMCs. These receptors were taken from a woman aged 40 to 55 in good health and CMV-seronegative. The CDR3 runs from the conserved cysteine through the conserved F or W. Fields, in order: D gene, V gene, J gene, CDR3 DNA, CDR3 protein. A D gene is named only where the DNA matches it firmly.

D gene: TRBD1
V gene: TRBV5-1
J gene: TRBJ1-1
CDR3 DNA: TGCGCCAGCAGCCTACAGGGGGCGCGAACTGAAGCTTTCTTT
CDR3 protein: CASSLQGARTEAFF

D gene: TRBD1
V gene: TRBV6-6
J gene: TRBJ1-2
CDR3 DNA: TGTGCCAGCAGTGCTCCGGGGACAGTACTAAATGGCTACACCTTC
CDR3 protein: CASSAPGTVLNGYTF

D gene: TRBD1
V gene: TRBV6-5
J gene: TRBJ1-2
CDR3 DNA: TGTGCCAGCACCAGGGACAGCGGCTATGGCTACACCTTC
CDR3 protein: CASTRDSGYGYTF

D gene: TRBD1
V gene: TRBV14
J gene: TRBJ2-7
CDR3 DNA: TGTGCCAGCAGCCAGAGCAGGGGGCGAGACGAGCAGTACTTC
CDR3 protein: CASSQSRGRDEQYF

D gene: TRBD1
V gene: TRBV25-1
J gene: TRBJ1-6
CDR3 DNA: TGTGCCAGTTCCCTAGCCGGGACAGGGGCGAATTCACCCCTCCACTTT
CDR3 protein: CASSLAGTGANSPLHF

D gene: NA
V gene: TRBV5-3
J gene: TRBJ1-1
CDR3 DNA: TGTGCCAGACTAATTTCGACAGGTGAAGCTTTCTTT
CDR3 protein: CARLISTGEAFF

D gene: TRBD1
V gene: TRBV29-1
J gene: TRBJ2-3
CDR3 DNA: TGCAGCGTTGAATCCGCGACAGGGGGCCCAGATACGCAGTATTTT
CDR3 protein: CSVESATGGPDTQYF

D gene: NA
V gene: TRBV5-1
J gene: TRBJ1-2
CDR3 DNA: TGCGCCAGCAGCCCAGAAGGGGGCTATGGCTACACCTTC
CDR3 protein: CASSPEGGYGYTF

D gene: NA
V gene: TRBV6-1
J gene: TRBJ2-3
CDR3 DNA: TGTGCCAGCAGTCGCGAAGTAGGCACAGATACGCAGTATTTT
CDR3 protein: CASSREVGTDTQYF

D gene: TRBD2
V gene: TRBV5-1
J gene: TRBJ2-3
CDR3 DNA: TGCGCCAGCAGCTTTACCAGCGGGGCAACAGATACGCAGTATTTT
CDR3 protein: CASSFTSGATDTQYF

D gene: NA
V gene: TRBV7-9
J gene: TRBJ1-2
CDR3 DNA: TGTGCCAGCAGCTTGGCGGACTATGGCTACACCTTC
CDR3 protein: CASSLADYGYTF

D gene: TRBD1
V gene: TRBV7-9
J gene: TRBJ1-5
CDR3 DNA: TGTGCCAGCAGCGGAGCACAGGGGGCGGCTCAGCCCCAGCATTTT
CDR3 protein: CASSGAQGAAQPQHF

D gene: NA
V gene: TRBV29-1
J gene: TRBJ2-7
CDR3 DNA: TGCAGCGTTGAAGAGGGGGCACGAAACTACGAGCAGTACTTC
CDR3 protein: CSVEEGARNYEQYF

D gene: TRBD1
V gene: TRBV9
J gene: TRBJ2-3
CDR3 DNA: TGTGCCAGCAGCCCAGGGGGTGGAACAGGTACGCAGTATTTT
CDR3 protein: CASSPGGGTGTQYF

D gene: NA
V gene: TRBV30
J gene: TRBJ1-2
CDR3 DNA: TGTGCCTGGAGCCCCCCCGGTGACTATGGCTACACCTTC
CDR3 protein: CAWSPPGDYGYTF

D gene: NA
V gene: TRBV5-4
J gene: TRBJ1-5
CDR3 DNA: TGTGCCAGCAGTGGGGGGTACAATCAGCCCCAGCATTTT
CDR3 protein: CASSGGYNQPQHF

D gene: NA
V gene: TRBV6-6
J gene: TRBJ1-1
CDR3 DNA: TGTGCCACCTCCAGGTGGGAGGCGAGCACTGAAGCTTTCTTT
CDR3 protein: CATSRWEASTEAFF

D gene: NA
V gene: TRBV9
J gene: TRBJ2-2
CDR3 DNA: TGTGCCAGCAGCGCCGGTTCCGGGACTCTGAGCACCGGGGAGCTGTTTTTT
CDR3 protein: CASSAGSGTLSTGELFF

D gene: NA
V gene: TRBV7-9
J gene: TRBJ2-1
CDR3 DNA: TGTGCCAGCAGCGGACCGGGACATATCAATGAGCAGTTCTTC
CDR3 protein: CASSGPGHINEQFF

D gene: NA
V gene: TRBV29-1
J gene: TRBJ1-3
CDR3 DNA: TGCAGCGTGGTGACAAGCTCTGCTGGAAACACCATATATTTT
CDR3 protein: CSVVTSSAGNTIYF

D gene: TRBD1
V gene: TRBV2
J gene: TRBJ1-1
CDR3 DNA: TGTGCCAGCAGTCCCGACAGGGGACGCCGGAACACTGAAGCTTTCTTT
CDR3 protein: CASSPDRGRRNTEAFF

D gene: NA
V gene: TRBV15
J gene: TRBJ1-5
CDR3 DNA: TGTGCCACCAGCAGAGCACTAAGTGCAGATAGCAATCAGCCCCAGCATTTT
CDR3 protein: CATSRALSADSNQPQHF

D gene: TRBD2
V gene: TRBV5-1
J gene: TRBJ2-7
CDR3 DNA: TGCGCCAGCAGCTTTGGTTGGACTAGCGTGACCTACGAGCAGTACTTC
CDR3 protein: CASSFGWTSVTYEQYF

D gene: TRBD1
V gene: TRBV4-2
J gene: TRBJ1-4
CDR3 DNA: TGTGCCAGCAGCCGGGACAGGGCCCTCTTCGGGGAAAAACTGTTTTTT
CDR3 protein: CASSRDRALFGEKLFF

D gene: NA
V gene: TRBV28
J gene: TRBJ1-2
CDR3 DNA: TGTGCCAGCAACTCGGGAGTCCTTAACTATGGCTACACCTTC
CDR3 protein: CASNSGVLNYGYTF

D gene: NA
V gene: TRBV20-1
J gene: TRBJ2-1
CDR3 DNA: TGCAGTGCTATGACTTACAATGAGCAGTTCTTC
CDR3 protein: CSAMTYNEQFF

D gene: NA
V gene: TRBV7-9
J gene: TRBJ2-7
CDR3 DNA: TGTGCCAGCAGTCTCCTAGGGGTCGAGCAGTACTTC
CDR3 protein: CASSLLGVEQYF